These T cell receptor beta chains were read from a single sample in a study of blood T cell repertoires in COVID-19. Method: immunoSEQ multiplex PCR; TCRdb's copy keeps in-frame clones and lacks some. The table includes roughly 300,000 clones, about 86% detected once. Sequencing was done on a sample of PBMCs or T cells enriched from blood (not recorded which). The origin of the receptors is a woman aged 40 to 50 with acute COVID-19. Each CDR3 is given with its conserved first and last residue. D genes are given only for firm matches. A clone size is listed for some rows: how often the clone was seen (once, few, many), or a class if it is expanded.

>TRBD1|TRBJ2-3|TRBV5-1|.
TGCGCCAGCAGCTTCCAGGGGGCCGGGACAGATACGCAGTATTTT
CASSFQGAGTDTQYF
>TRBD1|TRBJ1-3|TRBV29-1|.
TGCAGCGCTGCAGGGGGGCAGAGGAGCTCTGGAAACACCATATATTTT
CSAAGGQRSSGNTIYF
>TRBD2|TRBJ2-1|TRBV2|.
TGTGCCAGCAGGATAACTAGCGGGGGGGGTCAGTTCTTC
CASRITSGGGQFF
>TRBD1|TRBJ2-7|TRBV18|.
TGTGCCAGCTCACCGCGGGGGACAGGGGGTCATGAGCAGTACTTC
CASSPRGTGGHEQYF
>.|TRBJ2-1|TRBV18|few
TGTGCCAGCCGGGGACTTCTATACAATGAGCAGTTCTTC
CASRGLLYNEQFF
>.|TRBJ1-5|TRBV6-2/TRBV6-3|.
TGTGCCAGCAGTTACTCGGGAAGGGGATTTGAGCAGCCCCAGCATTTT
CASSYSGRGFEQPQHF
>.|TRBJ2-7|TRBV4-1|.
TGCGCCAGCAGCCAAGTTCGTGTCGCACGCAGGGACTACGAGCAGTACTTC
CASSQVRVARRDYEQYF
>TRBD1|TRBJ1-5|TRBV7-2|.
TGTGCCAGCAGCATAAGGGGACAGCCCAATCAGCCCCAGCATTTT
CASSIRGQPNQPQHF
>TRBD1|TRBJ2-7|TRBV5-1|.
TGCGCCAGCGCCGCGACAGGGGTCCTTGGGGAGCAGTACTTC
CASAATGVLGEQYF
>.|TRBJ1-2|TRBV19|.
TGTGCCAGGTTTCAGGGGCGGGCGAATGGCTACACCTTC
CARFQGRANGYTF
>.|TRBJ1-1|TRBV7-8|.
TGTGCCAGCAGTCTATCCGGGGGGAAATCTGAAGCTTTCTTT
CASSLSGGKSEAFF
>.|TRBJ2-7|TRBV7-9|.
TGTGCCAGCAGCTTAGGGCGGCAGGGGATTGCCTACGAGCAGTACTTC
CASSLGRQGIAYEQYF
>TRBD1|TRBJ2-4|TRBV3-1/TRBV3-2|.
TGTGCCAGCAGCCAAGATCAAGGACAGGTCGACATTCAGTACTTC
CASSQDQGQVDIQYF
>.|TRBJ2-1|TRBV2|.
TGTGCCAGCAGTGAGGGACTCCGCTCCTACAATGAGCAGTTCTTC
CASSEGLRSYNEQFF
>.|TRBJ1-1|TRBV29-1|.
TGCAGCGTTGCCAGGGATACTGAAGCTTTCTTT
CSVARDTEAFF
>TRBD1|TRBJ2-7|TRBV28|.
TGTGCCAGCAGTCTAGCGTCCCGCGGACAGGGCTACGAGCAGTACTTC
CASSLASRGQGYEQYF
>TRBD1|TRBJ1-6|TRBV27|.
TGTGCCAGCAGTACGGAGGGACAGGGGACCTCACCCCTCCACTTT
CASSTEGQGTSPLHF
>TRBD2|TRBJ2-1|TRBV6-2/TRBV6-3|.
TGTGCCAGCAGTTCGGTTCTAGCGGGCAATGAGCAGTTCTTC
CASSSVLAGNEQFF
>.|TRBJ2-5|TRBV6-5|.
TGTGCCAGCAGTAGGGGTGGACAAGAGACCCAGTACTTC
CASSRGGQETQYF
>TRBD1|TRBJ2-7|TRBV6-2/TRBV6-3|.
TGTGCCAGCAGCCGACAGGGATCCGGGTCGGGTGAGCAGTACTTC
CASSRQGSGSGEQYF
>TRBD1|TRBJ1-3|TRBV28|.
TGTGCCAGCAGTCCAGGACAGGGTAGAAACACCATATATTTT
CASSPGQGRNTIYF
>TRBD1|TRBJ1-4|TRBV15|once
TGTGCCACCGCGAGGGGGGACAGGGGGGAAAAACTGTTTTTT
CATARGDRGEKLFF
>TRBD1|TRBJ1-1|TRBV12-5|.
TGTGCTAGTGTTAATTCCGGGACAGGGGGTTTGGCTTTCTTT
CASVNSGTGGLAFF
>.|TRBJ1-2|TRBV7-2|.
TGTGCCAGCAGCTCCGGACAGATGACTGCCTACACCTTC
CASSSGQMTAYTF
>TRBD1|TRBJ1-4|TRBV28|.
TGTGCCAGCACAAAGGACAGGGGAGGGGAAAAACTGTTTTTT
CASTKDRGGEKLFF
>.|TRBJ1-6|TRBV9|.
TGTGCCAGCAGCAACACAGCCAGGGGTAATTCACCCCTCCACTTT
CASSNTARGNSPLHF
>.|TRBJ1-2|TRBV4-3|.
TGCGCCAGCAGCCAACAGCTAGCCTATGGCTACACCTTC
CASSQQLAYGYTF
>TRBD1|TRBJ1-5|TRBV19|.
TGTGCCAGTAGTGCCCAGACAGGGTCGGGCAATCAGCCCCAGCATTTT
CASSAQTGSGNQPQHF
>.|TRBJ2-7|TRBV5-1|.
TGCGCCAGCAGCCTACGTACAGGATCCCCCGCCTACGAGCAGTACTTC
CASSLRTGSPAYEQYF
>TRBD1|TRBJ1-2|TRBV6-2/TRBV6-3|.
TGTGCCAGCAGTTACTCGGTGACAGGGAACTATGGCTACACCTTC
CASSYSVTGNYGYTF
>.|TRBJ1-2|TRBV18|once
TGTGCCAGCTCACCGGGGCAGTCTCTAGGCGGCTACACCTTC
CASSPGQSLGGYTF
>TRBD2|TRBJ2-1|TRBV4-2|.
TGTGCCAGCAGCCAACTTAGCGGGAGCTCCTACAATGAGCAGTTCTTC
CASSQLSGSSYNEQFF
>TRBD2|TRBJ2-7|TRBV5-3|once
TGTGCCAGAAGCTTGTCTAGCGGGAGGACCGGGGAGGAGCAGTACTTC
CARSLSSGRTGEEQYF
>TRBD2|TRBJ2-1|TRBV28|.
TGTGCCAGCAGTCCTTGGACTAGCGGGCAACTAAAGCGTGCCTACAATGAGCAGTTCTTC
CASSPWTSGQLKRAYNEQFF
>TRBD1|TRBJ1-2|TRBV5-4|.
TGTGCCAGCAGTTCACGACAGGGGGCGCGTGGCTACACCTTC
CASSSRQGARGYTF
>.|TRBJ1-3|TRBV7-9|.
TGTGCCAGCAGCTTATATGGCTTACAGGACACCATATATTTT
CASSLYGLQDTIYF
>TRBD1|TRBJ2-3|TRBV5-1|.
TGCGCCAGCAGCGACCAGGGGGCCCCAGATACGCAGTATTTT
CASSDQGAPDTQYF
>.|TRBJ1-1|TRBV7-2|once
TGTGCCAGCAGCCGTCATATGGGCAACACTGAAGCTTTCTTT
CASSRHMGNTEAFF
>.|TRBJ1-3|TRBV5-5|.
TGTGCCAGCAGCTCCCGGGGGGTACCCGGAAACACCATATATTTT
CASSSRGVPGNTIYF
>TRBD2|TRBJ2-3|TRBV7-9|few
TGTGCCAGCAGCGTCGGACTAGCGGTACCCACAGATACGCAGTATTTT
CASSVGLAVPTDTQYF
>.|TRBJ1-1|TRBV4-3|.
TGCGCCAGCAGCCAAGAGGGGGGACCTCACATGAACACTGAAGCTTTCTTT
CASSQEGGPHMNTEAFF
>TRBD1|TRBJ1-2|TRBV19|.
TGTGCCAGTAGTATTCTTGGACAGGGGTTTACCTATGGCTACACCTTC
CASSILGQGFTYGYTF
>.|TRBJ2-5|TRBV6-2/TRBV6-3|.
TGTGCCAGCAGTTACGGGGGGGCCGATTCGGAGACCCAGTACTTC
CASSYGGADSETQYF